The 6 T cell receptor beta chains reported below all come from one sample, sequenced in a study of CD8 T cells in ankylosing spondylitis. In TCRdb, the 5' RACE reads were re-called with MiXCR into one record per CDR3 protein. The repertoire includes about 300,000 distinct CDR3 sequences, around 20% of them detected once, and roughly 3.4% sits in the top ten. Sequencing input: blood, either unsorted or a sorted T cell fraction (not recorded which). These receptors came from a female donor with ankylosing spondylitis or in good health (not recorded which).

This clonotype came up a few times. The CDR3 DNA follows: TGTGCCAGCAGCCAAGATGCGGCGGGGGAGCAGTACTTC. It specifies CASSQDAAGEQYF. This sequence joins TRBV3-1 and TRBJ2-7; maybe TRBD2 (6 bases). The CDR3 contains 13 residues. Germline assignment: CDR1 LGHDT and CDR2 YNNKEL (reference sequence). Trimming removed 0 bases at V and 7 bases at J, with 10 bases between.

The chain carries TRBV29-1 and TRBJ1-2, with a weak D call TRBD1 (6 bases). Germline-derived CDR1 and CDR2 are SQVTM and ANQGSEA. The length of the CDR3 is 12 residues. Trimming took off 4 bases at V and 7 bases at J, with 13 bases between the two ends. The CDR3 spells CSVGGGRVGYTF. The CDR3 DNA reads TGCAGCGTTGGAGGGGGGCGCGTTGGCTACACCTTC.

V is TRBV5-1 and J is TRBJ2-1; 10 bases agree with TRBD2. Trimming cost V 0 bases and J 0 bases; bases outside gene matches: 9. The germline V gene encodes CDR1 SGHRS and CDR2 YFSETQ. The CDR3 has 19 amino acids. The CDR3 here is CASSLAGLAGAPSYNEQFF. In nucleotides, the CDR3 is TGCGCCAGCAGCTTGGCGGGTCTAGCGGGGGCTCCCTCCTACAATGAGCAGTTCTTC.

The DNA of the CDR3 is TGTGCCAGCAGTTACGGGCGTTACGGGGAGCTGTTTTTT. Translating it yields CASSYGRYGELFF. The chain couples TRBV6-5 to TRBJ2-2; no definite D call. With 2 bases removed from V and 7 bases from J, the gap between germline ends came to 8 bases. The CDR3 length is 13 residues. Per the germline V gene, CDR1 is MNHEY and CDR2 is SVGAGI.

The sample holds a few counts of this clonotype. This rearrangement joins TRBV14 to TRBJ2-6; no reliable D call. This CDR3 is 15 amino acids long. Trimming took 1 base from V and 0 from J, leaving 4 bases between them. Germline assignment: CDR1 SGHDN and CDR2 FVKESK. CDR3 in amino acids: CASSQVVSGANVLTF. The CDR3 DNA is TGTGCCAGCAGCCAAGTAGTCTCTGGGGCCAACGTCCTGACTTTC.

This clonotype was counted between two and nine times. The chain joins TRBV24-1 to TRBJ2-3, with D unclear. Trimming shortened V by 2 bases and J by 4 bases, and 6 bases separated the two germline ends. Germline V gene lookup returns CDR1 KGHDR and CDR2 SFDVKD. The CDR3 is 13 residues long. CDR3 sequence: CATSDWEADTQYF. For the CDR3, the DNA is TGTGCCACCAGTGATTGGGAAGCAGATACGCAGTATTTT.